These T cell receptor beta chains were read from a single sample in a study of early T cells in non-severe SARS-CoV-2 infection. Via MiXCR, TCRdb re-called the 5' RACE reads, giving one row per CDR3 protein. Of just under 45,000 distinct CDR3 sequences in the sample, 11% were seen once. Specimen: whole blood. These receptors were obtained from an adult who was a healthcare worker with PCR-confirmed SARS-CoV-2 infection or an uninfected control (not recorded which). Each CDR3 is given with its conserved first and last residue. D genes are given only for firm matches. The size field is filled for only some rows; it gives once, few, many or a size class.

TRBV5-1,NA,13,many,TRBJ2-7,CASKGRGAAEQYF,TGCGCCAGCAAGGGACGGGGAGCGGCCGAGCAGTACTTC
TRBV7-7,NA,15,NA,TRBJ2-2,CASSARQVNTGELFF,TGTGCCAGCAGCGCTAGACAGGTCAACACCGGGGAGCTGTTTTTT
TRBV6-5,NA,15,few,TRBJ2-1,CASRHDSRGGDEQFF,TGTGCCAGCAGGCACGATTCCAGGGGGGGGGATGAGCAGTTCTTC
TRBV20-1,NA,10,NA,TRBJ2-7,CSATGAEQYF,TGCAGTGCTACAGGGGCCGAGCAGTACTTC
TRBV7-6,TRBD1,14,medium-sized,TRBJ2-1,CASYDRGRSNEQFF,TGTGCCAGCTACGACAGGGGAAGGAGTAATGAGCAGTTCTTC
TRBV9,TRBD2,15,few,TRBJ2-7,CASSLFSGGPGEQYF,TGTGCCAGCAGCCTCTTTTCGGGGGGGCCGGGCGAGCAGTACTTC
TRBV5-4,NA,17,many,TRBJ2-5,CASSLVSGVWSQKTQYF,TGTGCCAGCAGCTTGGTATCGGGAGTCTGGAGTCAGAAGACCCAGTACTTC
TRBV5-6,TRBD1,16,many,TRBJ1-6,CASSSGTGHYNSPLHF,TGTGCCAGCAGCTCCGGGACAGGGCACTATAATTCACCCCTCCACTTT
TRBV5-1,NA,13,many,TRBJ2-5,CASSLESGKTQYF,TGCGCCAGCAGCTTGGAGTCAGGGAAGACCCAGTACTTC
TRBV5-1,NA,12,many,TRBJ2-3,CASKPQTDTQYF,TGCGCCAGCAAGCCCCAAACAGATACGCAGTATTTT
TRBV20-1,TRBD1,15,NA,TRBJ1-5,CSATQGQSFGQPQHF,TGCAGTGCTACCCAGGGACAGTCTTTCGGTCAGCCCCAGCATTTT
TRBV5-5,NA,13,NA,TRBJ1-1,CASSYPQGIEAFF,TGTGCCAGCAGCTACCCGCAGGGGATTGAAGCTTTCTTT
TRBV7-2,NA,16,NA,TRBJ2-3,CASSQKSGAGTDTQYF,TGTGCCAGCAGCCAAAAGTCAGGGGCGGGCACAGATACGCAGTATTTT
TRBV7-8,TRBD2,14,many,TRBJ2-5,CASSLAGGPGTQYF,TGTGCCAGCAGTCTAGCGGGGGGCCCTGGGACCCAGTACTTC
TRBV18,NA,11,many,TRBJ2-7,CASSPSDEQYF,TGTGCCAGCTCACCCTCGGACGAGCAGTACTTC
TRBV4-1,NA,17,NA,TRBJ2-7,CASSQDRGGTYSYEQYF,TGCGCCAGCAGCCAAGATAGGGGGGGAACCTACTCCTACGAGCAGTACTTC
TRBV7-2,TRBD2,14,few,TRBJ2-2,CARTAGGPTGELFF,TGTGCCAGAACCGCGGGGGGGCCTACCGGGGAGCTGTTTTTT
TRBV6-5,TRBD2,15,few,TRBJ2-7,CASSIYSGGAYEQYF,TGTGCCAGCTCTATCTATAGCGGGGGGGCCTACGAGCAGTACTTC
TRBV6-5,TRBD1,14,few,TRBJ1-5,CASSPTGFNQPQHF,TGTGCCAGCAGTCCGACAGGGTTCAATCAGCCCCAGCATTTT
TRBV28,TRBD2,16,few,TRBJ2-5,CASARDRLADQETQYF,TGTGCCAGCGCCCGGGACCGACTAGCGGATCAAGAGACCCAGTACTTC
TRBV24-1,NA,16,many,TRBJ2-5,CATSGDQPGQEETQYF,TGTGCCACCAGTGGCGATCAACCGGGCCAGGAAGAGACCCAGTACTTC
TRBV5-5,NA,13,many,TRBJ1-1,CASSLVAGNEAFF,TGTGCCAGCAGCTTGGTGGCAGGGAATGAAGCTTTCTTT
TRBV2,NA,14,many,TRBJ2-6,CASLLASGANVLTF,TGTGCCAGCTTATTGGCTTCTGGGGCCAACGTCCTGACTTTC
TRBV20-1,NA,15,few,TRBJ1-6,CSARGLSEFNSPLHF,TGCAGTGCTAGAGGTTTATCCGAGTTTAATTCACCCCTCCACTTT
TRBV7-2,NA,16,many,TRBJ1-3,CASSLEAHSSGNTIYF,TGTGCCAGCAGCTTAGAGGCCCACTCCTCTGGAAACACCATATATTTT
TRBV7-6,TRBD1,17,few,TRBJ1-1,CASSLAETGGLDTEAFF,TGTGCCAGCAGCTTAGCGGAGACAGGGGGCTTGGACACTGAAGCTTTCTTT
TRBV18,TRBD1,16,many,TRBJ1-1,CASSPSYRGGNNEAFF,TGTGCCAGCTCACCTTCTTACAGGGGGGGGAACAATGAAGCTTTCTTT
TRBV27,NA,15,NA,TRBJ2-1,CASSLGHRYHNEQFF,TGTGCCAGCAGCTTGGGACACCGTTACCACAATGAGCAGTTCTTC
TRBV29-1,TRBD1,14,few,TRBJ1-3,CSAETGGIGNTIYF,TGCAGCGCCGAGACAGGGGGGATTGGAAACACCATATATTTT
TRBV20-1,TRBD2,14,many,TRBJ2-5,CSAYTGAGGETQYF,TGCAGTGCTTACACGGGCGCGGGGGGGGAGACCCAGTACTTC
TRBV7-3,NA,13,few,TRBJ2-5,CASSRMGQETQYF,TGTGCCAGCAGCCGGATGGGGCAAGAGACCCAGTACTTC
TRBV10-2,TRBD1,15,NA,TRBJ2-7,CASSELGTGDYEQYF,TGCGCCAGCAGTGAGCTAGGGACAGGGGACTACGAGCAGTACTTC
TRBV29-1,TRBD2,13,few,TRBJ2-4,CSVVLAGRYIQYF,TGCAGCGTTGTGTTAGCGGGGAGGTACATTCAGTACTTC
TRBV7-2,NA,12,NA,TRBJ2-1,CASSLRRDSPFF,TGTGCCAGCAGCCTAAGGAGGGACAGCCCGTTCTTC
TRBV2,NA,14,many,TRBJ1-2,CASSVGGANYGYTF,TGTGCCAGCAGTGTGGGGGGGGCTAACTATGGCTACACCTTC
TRBV14,NA,16,many,TRBJ1-1,CASRRFGGPMNTEAFF,TGTGCCAGCAGAAGGTTCGGGGGGCCGATGAACACTGAAGCTTTCTTT
TRBV5-6,TRBD1,16,few,TRBJ2-3,CASSLLGQGSTDTQYF,TGTGCCAGCAGCTTGCTGGGACAGGGCAGCACAGATACGCAGTATTTT
TRBV6-2/TRBV6-3,NA,14,NA,TRBJ2-2,CASSYSYSTGELFF,TGTGCCAGCAGTTACTCGTACAGCACCGGGGAGCTGTTTTTT
TRBV9,NA,13,NA,TRBJ2-6,CASSVAGANVLTF,TGTGCCAGCAGCGTAGCCGGGGCCAACGTCCTGACTTTC
TRBV6-2/TRBV6-3,NA,14,NA,TRBJ2-3,CASSPWGNTDTQYF,TGTGCCAGCTCTCCCTGGGGTAACACAGATACGCAGTATTTT
TRBV7-2,NA,15,few,TRBJ2-7,CASSLGLGSSYEQYF,TGTGCCAGCAGCTTAGGTCTGGGGTCCTCCTACGAGCAGTACTTC
TRBV3-1,TRBD1,16,few,TRBJ2-5,CASSQEGTGYQETQYF,TGTGCCAGCAGCCAAGAAGGGACAGGTTACCAAGAGACCCAGTACTTC
TRBV29-1,NA,10,few,TRBJ1-1,CSVERVEAFF,TGCAGCGTTGAAAGGGTTGAAGCTTTCTTT
TRBV7-6,NA,15,NA,TRBJ1-1,CASSLRVGPQSEAFF,TGTGCCAGCAGCTTAAGGGTGGGGCCACAGAGTGAAGCTTTCTTT
TRBV24-1,NA,17,NA,TRBJ1-4,CATSDPPPDFYGEKLFF,TGTGCCACCAGTGATCCTCCTCCGGACTTTTACGGGGAAAAACTGTTTTTT
TRBV29-1,TRBD1,14,many,TRBJ2-7,CSVTLWTGTLEQYF,TGCAGCGTGACTTTGTGGACAGGGACACTTGAGCAGTACTTC